This TCR beta chain was sequenced in a study of early T cells in non-severe SARS-CoV-2 infection. Study-wide results and caveats: Missing private and CD4 specificities, VDJdb matching favored anti-spike CD8 responses.

The CDR3 sequence is 16 residues long. Germline V gives CDR1 MNHNS, CDR2 SASEGT. Trimming took 2 bases from V and 2 from J, leaving 13 bases between them. Each single cDNA molecule received a unique molecular identifier. TCRdb analysed the 5' RACE reads with MiXCR anew, one entry per CDR3 protein. The table has tens of thousands of distinct CDR3 sequences, around 17% seen once. This clonotype came up once. Its antigen is still unknown. The sequence was obtained from an adult who was a healthcare worker with PCR-confirmed SARS-CoV-2 infection or an uninfected control (not recorded which). The sequenced sample was whole blood, obtained at baseline. The chain is built from TRBV6-1 and TRBJ1-5, with unresolved D. Here the CDR3 DNA reads TGTGCCAGCAGTGAATTTGTCCCTCGAGGCAATCAGCCCCAGCATTTT. Translated, it gives CASSEFVPRGNQPQHF.